The 13 T cell receptor beta chains below come from one sample, sequenced in a study of blood T cells in healthy people across ages. The authors ran a second PCR of 7 to 11 cycles using a sample-barcoded 5' primer and a J-beta primer mix. TCRdb called the 5' RACE reads again in MiXCR, with one record for every CDR3 protein. The sample has fewer than 1,000,000 distinct CDR3 sequences; under 45% are singletons. Sequencing was done on a sample of blood. Source of these receptors: a man aged 55-75 years in good health.

The chain combines TRBV15 with TRBJ2-1; the D gene is possibly TRBD1 (6 bases). Looked up from germline, CDR1 is LNHNV and CDR2 is YYDKDF (reference sequence). The CDR3 has 14 residues. The germline V and J ends were trimmed by 3 bases and 8 bases, with 14 bases remaining between them. As DNA, the CDR3 is TGTGCCACCAGCAGCGCGGACAGTGAGGATGAGCAGTTCTTC. This codes for CATSSADSEDEQFF. The complete variable domain, with remaining parts taken from reference TRBV15 and TRBJ2-1, reads DAMVIQNPRYQVTQFGKPVTLSCSQTLNHNVMYWYQQKSSQAPKLLFHYYDKDFNNEADTPDNFQSRRPNTSFCFLDIRSPGLGDTAMYLCATSSADSEDEQFFGPGTRLTVL.

This clonotype has only one observation. This chain uses TRBV3-1 with TRBJ2-5; 7 nucleotides align to TRBD1. CDR3 length: 14 residues. Germline loops: CDR1 LGHDT, CDR2 YNNKEL (reference sequence). V shed 6 bases and J 1 base; nucleotides not matched to a gene: 5. CDR3 loop: CASRDDRAQETQYF. The CDR3 bases are TGTGCCAGCAGAGATGACAGGGCCCAAGAGACCCAGTACTTC.

The chain has TRBV9 and TRBJ2-3, with 10 bases that match TRBD2. The trim removed 4 bases at V and 4 bases at J, leaving 6 bases unmatched. This CDR3 region has 15 residues. Germline V lookup: CDR1 SGDLS, CDR2 YYNGEE. The DNA of the CDR3 is TGTGCCAGCAGCTCTAAGCGGGGGGGCGCAGATACGCAGTATTTT. It yields the protein CASSSKRGGADTQYF.

The V call is TRBV2, the J call TRBJ2-3; D unresolved. This CDR3 contains 17 residues. V was cut by 4 bases and J by 1 base, with 18 bases left in between. Germline CDR1 and CDR2: SNHLY and FYNNEI. CDR3 region: CASSGDGVTLGTDTQYF. The CDR3 coding sequence is TGTGCCAGCAGTGGCGATGGGGTGACCCTAGGCACAGATACGCAGTATTTT.

This clonotype was counted between two and nine times. CDR3 DNA: TGTGCCAGCAGCTCACCCGGGGGGTGGAATGAGCAGTTCTTC. Translation gives CASSSPGGWNEQFF. V and J are TRBV7-2 and TRBJ2-1, with 7 bases fitting TRBD2. Germline values: CDR1 SGHTA, CDR2 FQGNSA. The CDR3 spans 14 residues. Germline trimming cut 4 bases from V and 7 bases from J; bases unmatched to any gene: 7.

In its sample, this clonotype was seen a few times. The rearrangement joins TRBV6-5 to TRBJ1-2; no clear D. The length of the CDR3 is 14 residues. V lost 0 bases and J lost 9, with 14 bases in between. Germline V gives CDR1 MNHEY, CDR2 SVGAGI. In DNA, the CDR3 is TGTGCCAGCAGTTACTCTAACAAAGGGAACCGCTACACCTTC. Amino acids: CASSYSNKGNRYTF.

This chain links TRBV20-1 with TRBJ1-1; D gene ambiguous. The CDR3 extends over 12 amino acids. Germline CDR1 and CDR2: DFQATT and SNEGSKA (reference sequence). The germline V and J ends were trimmed by 5 bases and 1 base, with 8 bases remaining between them. The CDR3 region has the DNA TGCAGTGCTCCTAATACGAACACTGAAGCTTTCTTT. Translation gives CSAPNTNTEAFF.

The CDR3 protein is CATSDLDVGTGSQSTGELFF. CDR3 DNA: TGTGCCACCAGTGATTTGGATGTGGGGACCGGATCCCAATCCACCGGGGAGCTGTTTTTT. This sequence joins TRBV24-1 and TRBJ2-2; D may match TRBD1 or TRBD2 (5 bases each). V lost 0 bases, J lost 4 bases, and 23 bases lay in between. This CDR3 has 20 amino acids. Germline V gene lookup returns CDR1 KGHDR and CDR2 SFDVKD.

The chain links TRBV7-2 to TRBJ1-6; no definite D call. V lost 1 base to trimming and J lost 14 bases, with 30 bases between them. The CDR3 length is 19 residues. CDR1 and CDR2 (germline): SGHTA, FQGNSA. CDR3 nucleotides: TGTGCCAGCAGCTTAGAATTCGGTGGGTACAGAATGAGAGGAAGTTCCCTCCACTTT. Protein: CASSLEFGGYRMRGSSLHF.

This chain uses TRBV5-6 with TRBJ1-4; a weak D match, TRBD1 (5 bases). Looked up from germline, CDR1 is SGHDT and CDR2 is YYEEEE. V shed 1 base and J shed 4 bases, with 14 bases lying between them. The CDR3 has 16 residues. CDR3 sequence reads: CASSLSAGLLNEKLFF. Written as DNA, the CDR3 is TGTGCCAGCAGCTTGTCGGCGGGACTGCTTAATGAAAAACTGTTTTTT.

The chain has TRBV11-2 and TRBJ1-4; TRBD1 might be the D (6 bases). The length of the CDR3 is 14 residues. Deletions cut 8 bases from V and 6 bases from J, with 16 bases between. Germline-derived CDR1 and CDR2 are SGHAT and FQNNGV. The CDR3, as DNA: TGTGCCAGCGGCATTTGGGGGCTTGATGAAAAACTGTTTTTT. Translating it yields CASGIWGLDEKLFF.

This clonotype came up a few times. This rearrangement joins TRBV7-2 to TRBJ2-3, with TRBD1 matching over 8 bases. Germline CDR1 SGHTA, CDR2 FQGNSA. CDR3 length equals 18 residues. With V trimmed by 6 bases and J by 2 bases, 16 bases remained unmatched. CDR3 in amino acids: CASRGQGWKLGHTDTQYF. The DNA of the CDR3 is TGTGCCAGCAGAGGACAGGGTTGGAAACTTGGGCACACAGATACGCAGTATTTT.

This clonotype was detected only a few times. The genes are TRBV5-1 and TRBJ1-4, with TRBD1 matching over 7 bases. The J segment lost 8 bases and the V segment lost 0 bases, leaving 4 bases of the junction unmatched. Germline V gives CDR1 SGHRS, CDR2 YFSETQ. CDR3 length: 14 residues. CDR3 nucleotide sequence: TGCGCCAGCAGCTTGGCGCAGGGGGGCGAAAAACTGTTTTTT. This sequence encodes CASSLAQGGEKLFF.